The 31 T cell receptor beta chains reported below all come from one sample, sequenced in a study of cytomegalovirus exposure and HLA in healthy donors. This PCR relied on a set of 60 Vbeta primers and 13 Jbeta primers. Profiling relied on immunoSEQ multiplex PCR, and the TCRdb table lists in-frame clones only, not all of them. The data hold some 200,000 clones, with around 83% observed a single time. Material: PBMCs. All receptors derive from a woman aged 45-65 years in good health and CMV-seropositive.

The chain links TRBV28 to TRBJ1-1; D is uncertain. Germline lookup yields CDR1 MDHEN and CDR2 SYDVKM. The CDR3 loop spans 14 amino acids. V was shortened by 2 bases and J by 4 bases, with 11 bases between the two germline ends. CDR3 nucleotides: TGTGCCAGCAGTTTAACAGAACGGGGCACTGAAGCTTTCTTT. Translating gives CASSLTERGTEAFF. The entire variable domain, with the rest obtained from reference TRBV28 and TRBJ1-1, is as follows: DVKVTQSSRYLVKRTGEKVFLECVQDMDHENMFWYRQDPGLGLRLIYFSYDVKMKEKGDIPEGYSVSREKKERFSLILESASTNQTSMYLCASSLTERGTEAFFGQGTRLTVV.

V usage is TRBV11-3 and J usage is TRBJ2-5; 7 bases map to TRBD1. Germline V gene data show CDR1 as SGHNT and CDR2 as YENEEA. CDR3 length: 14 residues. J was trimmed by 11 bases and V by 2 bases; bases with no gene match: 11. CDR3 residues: CASSLSGPQGEQYF. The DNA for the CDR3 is TGTGCCAGCAGCTTATCAGGACCGCAGGGGGAGCAGTACTTC.

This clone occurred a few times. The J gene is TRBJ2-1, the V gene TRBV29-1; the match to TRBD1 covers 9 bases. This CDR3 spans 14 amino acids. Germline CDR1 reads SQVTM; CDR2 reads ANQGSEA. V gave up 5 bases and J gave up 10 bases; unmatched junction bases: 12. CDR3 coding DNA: TGCAGCGTTAGAGGGACAGGGTCTACCAGGGAGCAGTTCTTC. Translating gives CSVRGTGSTREQFF.

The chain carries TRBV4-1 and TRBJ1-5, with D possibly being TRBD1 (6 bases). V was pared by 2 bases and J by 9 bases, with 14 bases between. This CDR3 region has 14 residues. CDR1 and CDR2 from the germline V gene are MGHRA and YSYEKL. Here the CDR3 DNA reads TGCGCCAGCAGCCAAATACAGGGTATTGGGCCCCAGCATTTT. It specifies CASSQIQGIGPQHF.

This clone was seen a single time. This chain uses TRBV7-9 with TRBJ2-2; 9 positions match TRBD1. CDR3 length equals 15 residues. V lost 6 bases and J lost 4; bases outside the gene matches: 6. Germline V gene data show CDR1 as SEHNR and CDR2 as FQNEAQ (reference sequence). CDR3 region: CASRPQGAGTGELFF. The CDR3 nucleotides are TGTGCCAGCAGACCACAGGGGGCTGGCACCGGGGAGCTGTTTTTT.

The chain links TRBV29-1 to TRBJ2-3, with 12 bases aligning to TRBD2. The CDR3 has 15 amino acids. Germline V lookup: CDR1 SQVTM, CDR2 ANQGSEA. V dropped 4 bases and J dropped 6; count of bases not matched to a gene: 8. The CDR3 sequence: CSVVLAGGPGDTQYF. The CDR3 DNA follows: TGCAGCGTTGTTCTAGCGGGAGGGCCGGGGGATACGCAGTATTTT.

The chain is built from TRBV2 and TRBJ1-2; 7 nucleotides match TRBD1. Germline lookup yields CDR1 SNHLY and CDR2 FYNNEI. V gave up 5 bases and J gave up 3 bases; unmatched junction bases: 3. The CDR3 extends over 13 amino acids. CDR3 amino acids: CASSNGQDYGYTF. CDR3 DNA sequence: TGTGCCAGCAGTAATGGACAGGACTATGGCTACACCTTC.

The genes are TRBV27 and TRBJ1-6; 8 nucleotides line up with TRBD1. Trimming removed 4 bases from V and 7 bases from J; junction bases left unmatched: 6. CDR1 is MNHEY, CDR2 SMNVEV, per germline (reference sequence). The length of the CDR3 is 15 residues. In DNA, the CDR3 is TGTGCCAGCAGTTCAAGGACAGGGAAGAATTCACCCCTCCACTTT. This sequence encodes CASSSRTGKNSPLHF.

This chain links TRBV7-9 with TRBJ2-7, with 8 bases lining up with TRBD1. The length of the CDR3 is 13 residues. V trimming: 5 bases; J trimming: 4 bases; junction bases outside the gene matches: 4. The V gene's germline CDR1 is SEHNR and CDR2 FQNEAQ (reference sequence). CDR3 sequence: CASSPTGGYEQYF. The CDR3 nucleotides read TGTGCCAGCAGCCCCACAGGGGGGTACGAGCAGTACTTC.

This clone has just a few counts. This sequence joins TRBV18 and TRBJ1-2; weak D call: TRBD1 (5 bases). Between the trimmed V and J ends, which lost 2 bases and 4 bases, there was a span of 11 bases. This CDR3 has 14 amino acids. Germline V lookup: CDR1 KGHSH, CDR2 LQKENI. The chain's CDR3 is CASSPSVGPYGYTF. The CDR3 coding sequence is TGTGCCAGCTCACCAAGTGTGGGGCCCTATGGCTACACCTTC.

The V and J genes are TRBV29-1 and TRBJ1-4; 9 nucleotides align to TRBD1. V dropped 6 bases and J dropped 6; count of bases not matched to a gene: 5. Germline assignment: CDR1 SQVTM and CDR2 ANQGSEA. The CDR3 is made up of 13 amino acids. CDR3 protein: CSVPGQGDEKLFF. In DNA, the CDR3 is TGCAGCGTGCCGGGACAGGGCGATGAAAAACTGTTTTTT. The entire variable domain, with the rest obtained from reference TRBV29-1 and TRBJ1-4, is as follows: SAVISQKPSRDICQRGTSLTIQCQVDSQVTMMFWYRQQPGQSLTLIATANQGSEATYESGFVIDKFPISRPNLTFSTLTVSNMSPEDSSIYLCSVPGQGDEKLFFGSGTQLSVL.

The CDR3 nucleotides read TGTGCCAGTGTGCCAGGGTTATACGGGGAGCTGTTTTTT. The encoded protein is CASVPGLYGELFF. The rearrangement links TRBV19 to TRBJ2-2, with D maybe TRBD1 (5 bases). Germline V lookup: CDR1 LNHDA, CDR2 SQIVND (reference sequence). With 8 bases removed from V and 7 bases from J, the gap between germline ends came to 14 bases. This CDR3 contains 13 residues.

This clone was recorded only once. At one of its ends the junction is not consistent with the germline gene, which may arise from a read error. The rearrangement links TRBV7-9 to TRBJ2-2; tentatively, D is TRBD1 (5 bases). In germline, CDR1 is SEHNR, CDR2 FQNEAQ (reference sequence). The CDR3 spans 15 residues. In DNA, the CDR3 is TGTTCCAGCAGCCAGGGTCCAGCCAACACCGGGGAGCTGTTTTTT. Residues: CSSSQGPANTGELFF. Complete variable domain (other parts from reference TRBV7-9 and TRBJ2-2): DTGVSQNPRHKITKRGQNVTFRCDPISEHNRLYWYRQTLGQGPEFLTYFQNEAQLEKSRLLSDRFSAERPKGSFSTLEIQRTEQGDSAMYLCSSSQGPANTGELFFGEGSRLTVL.

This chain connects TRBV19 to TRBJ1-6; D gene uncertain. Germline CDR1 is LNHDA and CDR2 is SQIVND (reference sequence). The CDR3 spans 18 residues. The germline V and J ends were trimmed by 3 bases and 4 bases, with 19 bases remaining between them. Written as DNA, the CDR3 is TGTGCCAGTAGTATTTACAGTCCCTCTTCGGCGTATAATTCACCCCTCCACTTT. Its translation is CASSIYSPSSAYNSPLHF. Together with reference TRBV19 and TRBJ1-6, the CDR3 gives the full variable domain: DGGITQSPKYLFRKEGQNVTLSCEQNLNHDAMYWYRQDPGQGLRLIYYSQIVNDFQKGDIAEGYSVSREKKESFPLTVTSAQKNPTAFYLCASSIYSPSSAYNSPLHFGNGTRLTVT.

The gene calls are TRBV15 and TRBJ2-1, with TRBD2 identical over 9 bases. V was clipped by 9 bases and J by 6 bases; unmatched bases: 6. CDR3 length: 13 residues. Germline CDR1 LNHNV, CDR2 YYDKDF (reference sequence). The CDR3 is CATRGLAINEQFF. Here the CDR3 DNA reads TGTGCCACTAGGGGACTAGCTATCAATGAGCAGTTCTTC.

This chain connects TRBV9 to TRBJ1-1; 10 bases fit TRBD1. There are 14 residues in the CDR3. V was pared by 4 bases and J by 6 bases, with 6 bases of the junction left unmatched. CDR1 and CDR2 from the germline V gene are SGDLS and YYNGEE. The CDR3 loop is CASSPTTGGPEAFF. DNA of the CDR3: TGTGCCAGCAGCCCTACGACAGGGGGCCCTGAAGCTTTCTTT.

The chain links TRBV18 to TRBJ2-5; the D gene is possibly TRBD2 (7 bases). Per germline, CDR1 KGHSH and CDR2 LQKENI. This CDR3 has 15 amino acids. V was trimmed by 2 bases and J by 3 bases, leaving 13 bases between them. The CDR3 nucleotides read TGTGCCAGCTCACCAAGTCTAGGGGGGGAAGAGACCCAGTACTTC. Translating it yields CASSPSLGGEETQYF.

This chain's CDR3 is CASSEGRTGGTGELFF. CDR3 nucleotide sequence: TGTGCCAGCAGCGAGGGGAGGACAGGGGGCACCGGGGAGCTGTTTTTT. The rearrangement uses TRBV2 and TRBJ2-2, with TRBD1 identical over 10 bases. After removal of 6 bases from V and 4 bases from J, the junction contained 8 bases not matched to a gene. Germline CDR1 is SNHLY and CDR2 is FYNNEI. The CDR3 totals 16 residues.

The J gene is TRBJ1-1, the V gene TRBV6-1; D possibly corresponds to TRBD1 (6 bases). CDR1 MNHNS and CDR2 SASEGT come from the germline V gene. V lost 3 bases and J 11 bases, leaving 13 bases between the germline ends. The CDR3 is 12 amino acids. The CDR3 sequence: CASSEQGTVAFF. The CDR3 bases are TGTGCCAGCAGTGAGCAGGGGACGGTTGCTTTCTTT.

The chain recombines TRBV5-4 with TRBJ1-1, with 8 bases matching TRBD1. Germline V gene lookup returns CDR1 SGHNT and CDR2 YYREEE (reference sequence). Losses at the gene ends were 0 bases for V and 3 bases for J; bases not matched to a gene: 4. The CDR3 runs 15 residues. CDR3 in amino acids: CASSLGQGAYTEAFF. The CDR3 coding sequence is TGTGCCAGCAGCTTGGGGCAGGGGGCCTACACTGAAGCTTTCTTT.

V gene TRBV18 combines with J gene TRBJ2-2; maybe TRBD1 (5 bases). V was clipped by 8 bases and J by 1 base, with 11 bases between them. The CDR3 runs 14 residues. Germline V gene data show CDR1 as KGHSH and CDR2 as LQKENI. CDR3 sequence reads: CASTTQGNTGELFF. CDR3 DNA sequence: TGTGCCAGCACAACGCAGGGGAACACCGGGGAGCTGTTTTTT. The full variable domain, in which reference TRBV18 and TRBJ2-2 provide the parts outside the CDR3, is NAGVMQNPRHLVRRRGQEARLRCSPMKGHSHVYWYRQLPEEGLKFMVYLQKENIIDESGMPKERFSAEFPKEGPSILRIQQVVRGDSAAYFCASTTQGNTGELFFGEGSRLTVL.

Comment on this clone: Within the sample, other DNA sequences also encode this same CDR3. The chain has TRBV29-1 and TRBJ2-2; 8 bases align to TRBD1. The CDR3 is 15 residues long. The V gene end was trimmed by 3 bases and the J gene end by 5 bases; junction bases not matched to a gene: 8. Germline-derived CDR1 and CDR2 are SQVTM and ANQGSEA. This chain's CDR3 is CSVERQGAGTGELFF. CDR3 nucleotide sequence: TGCAGCGTTGAGCGGCAGGGGGCTGGAACCGGGGAGCTGTTTTTT.

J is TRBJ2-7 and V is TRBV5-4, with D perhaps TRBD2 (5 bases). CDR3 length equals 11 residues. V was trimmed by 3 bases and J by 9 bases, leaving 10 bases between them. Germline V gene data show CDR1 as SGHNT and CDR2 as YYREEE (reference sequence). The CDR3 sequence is CASSSREGQYF. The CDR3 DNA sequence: TGTGCCAGCAGCTCCCGCGAGGGGCAGTACTTC. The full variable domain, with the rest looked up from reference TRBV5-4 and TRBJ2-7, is ETGVTQSPTHLIKTRGQQVTLRCSSQSGHNTVSWYQQALGQGPQFIFQYYREEENGRGNFPPRFSGLQFPNYSSELNVNALELDDSALYLCASSSREGQYFGPGTRLTVT.

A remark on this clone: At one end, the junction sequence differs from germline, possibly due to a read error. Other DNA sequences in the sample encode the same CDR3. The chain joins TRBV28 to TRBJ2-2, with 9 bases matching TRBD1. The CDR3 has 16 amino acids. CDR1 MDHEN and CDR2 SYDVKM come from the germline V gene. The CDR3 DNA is TGTGCCAGTAGTTTCTGGGGACAGGGCGGAACCGGGGAGCTGTTTTTT. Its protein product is CASSFWGQGGTGELFF.

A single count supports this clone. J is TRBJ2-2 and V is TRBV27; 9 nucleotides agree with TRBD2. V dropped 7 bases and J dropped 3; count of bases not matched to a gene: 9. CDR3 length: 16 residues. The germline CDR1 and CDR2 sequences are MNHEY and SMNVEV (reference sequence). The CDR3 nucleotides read TGTGCCAGCACTCGTAGCGGGAGTCCTGACACCGGGGAGCTGTTTTTT. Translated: CASTRSGSPDTGELFF.

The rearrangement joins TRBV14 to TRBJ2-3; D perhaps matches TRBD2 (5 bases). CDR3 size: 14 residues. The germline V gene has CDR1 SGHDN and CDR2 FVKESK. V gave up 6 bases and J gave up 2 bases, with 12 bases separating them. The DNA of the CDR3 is TGTGCCAGCAGAGGAGGTCTTCCCACAGATACGCAGTATTTT. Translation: CASRGGLPTDTQYF.

CDR3 loop: CASSLSRETNQPQHF. Here the CDR3 DNA reads TGTGCCAGCAGCTTAAGTAGGGAGACCAATCAGCCCCAGCATTTT. This rearrangement joins TRBV7-2 to TRBJ1-5, with D unclear. CDR3 length: 15 residues. CDR1 and CDR2 (germline): SGHTA, FQGNSA. The V end was cut by 2 bases, the J end by 3 bases, with 11 bases between.

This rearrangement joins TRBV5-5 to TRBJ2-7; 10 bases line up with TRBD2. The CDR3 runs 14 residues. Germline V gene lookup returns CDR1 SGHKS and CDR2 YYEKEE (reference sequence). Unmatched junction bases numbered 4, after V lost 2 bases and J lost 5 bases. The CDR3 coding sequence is TGTGCCAGCAGCTTCTCTAGCGGGAGTAACGAGCAGTACTTC. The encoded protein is CASSFSSGSNEQYF.

This CDR3 reads CASSLGRGYTDTQYF. The CDR3, as DNA: TGTGCCAGTAGTTTAGGACGGGGGTACACAGATACGCAGTATTTT. This chain connects TRBV19 to TRBJ2-3; TRBD2 might be the D (6 bases). The germline gives CDR1 LNHDA, CDR2 SQIVND (reference sequence). CDR3 size: 15 residues. Trimming left V 5 bases short and J 2 bases short, with 14 bases between.

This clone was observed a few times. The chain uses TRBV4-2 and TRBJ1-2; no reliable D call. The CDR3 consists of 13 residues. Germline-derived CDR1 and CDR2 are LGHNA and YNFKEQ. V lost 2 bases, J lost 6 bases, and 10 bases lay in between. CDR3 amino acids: CASSQQMRDGYTF. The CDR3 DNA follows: TGTGCCAGCAGCCAACAGATGAGGGATGGCTACACCTTC.

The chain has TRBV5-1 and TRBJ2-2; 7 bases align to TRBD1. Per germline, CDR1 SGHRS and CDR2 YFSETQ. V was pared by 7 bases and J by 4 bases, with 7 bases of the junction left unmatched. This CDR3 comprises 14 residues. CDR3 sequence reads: CASGQGVGTGELFF. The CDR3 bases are TGCGCCAGCGGCCAGGGGGTGGGCACCGGGGAGCTGTTTTTT.